This is a list of T cell receptor beta chains from one sample in a study of beta chain features in type 1 diabetes. Profiled with immunoSEQ multiplex PCR; TCRdb holds only in-frame clones, not every one. The data show hundreds of thousands of clones, roughly an eighth seen once. Sequenced input: naive CD4+ T cells from blood. All receptors derive from a man aged 18-30 years with type 1 diabetes. The CDR3 runs from the conserved cysteine through the conserved F or W. The D gene is left open where the match is weak. For some rows the clone size is stated as once, few or many, or as a class when expanded; others skip it.

j_call clone_size d_call v_call cdr3_aa cdr3_nt
TRBJ2-7 few . TRBV11-2 CASGYGTGNYEQYF TGTGCCAGCGGATACGGGACTGGGAACTACGAGCAGTACTTC
TRBJ1-2 . TRBD1 TRBV5-4 CASSLGLDRGPYGYTF TGTGCCAGCAGCTTGGGACTCGACAGGGGGCCCTATGGCTACACCTTC
TRBJ2-3 . TRBD2 TRBV25-1 CASSPSSGRFIDTQYF TGTGCCAGCAGTCCGTCTAGCGGGAGGTTCATAGATACGCAGTATTTT
TRBJ2-3 few TRBD2 TRBV7-9 CASSPRLAGTTDTQYF TGTGCCAGCAGCCCTAGACTAGCGGGAACCACAGATACGCAGTATTTT
TRBJ2-6 . TRBD1 TRBV7-9 CASSLSDRGRSGANVLTF TGTGCCAGCAGCTTAAGCGACAGGGGAAGGTCTGGGGCCAACGTCCTGACTTTC
TRBJ2-3 few TRBD2 TRBV29-1 CSVSGRASDTQYF TGCAGCGTGAGCGGGAGGGCCTCAGATACGCAGTATTTT
TRBJ2-7 . . TRBV19 CASSPRTDAIYEQYF TGTGCCAGTAGTCCCCGGACAGACGCTATCTACGAGCAGTACTTC
TRBJ2-3 . TRBD1 TRBV2 CASARDRGMKDTQYF TGTGCCAGCGCCCGGGACAGGGGAATGAAAGATACGCAGTATTTT
TRBJ2-7 . . TRBV11-2 CASSSISPPGSYEQYF TGTGCCAGCAGCTCAATTAGCCCGCCCGGGTCTTACGAGCAGTACTTC
TRBJ2-3 few . TRBV29-1 CSTSRGTTDTQYF TGCAGCACAAGCCGGGGTACCACAGATACGCAGTATTTT
TRBJ1-5 . . TRBV7-2 CASSLGTGPDQPQHF TGTGCCAGCAGCTTAGGAACAGGACCGGATCAGCCCCAGCATTTT
TRBJ2-3 few TRBD1 TRBV5-4 CASSLAGQGITQYF TGTGCCAGCAGCTTGGCCGGACAGGGGATTACGCAGTATTTT
TRBJ2-3 . TRBD2 TRBV4-1 CASSQVKPLGGLDTQYF TGCGCCAGCAGCCAGGTCAAACCTCTGGGGGGGTTGGATACGCAGTATTTT
TRBJ2-7 few . TRBV30 CAWSVGSREEQYF TGTGCCTGGAGTGTAGGGTCCAGGGAGGAGCAGTACTTC
TRBJ2-3 few TRBD1 TRBV4-3 CASSRSIPGQGTDTQYF TGCGCCAGCAGCCGATCGATTCCGGGACAGGGGACAGATACGCAGTATTTT